This record looks at one T cell receptor (beta chain) sequence and its context. What it binds is unknown. In terms of origin and age, donors were healthy Caucasian individuals from Russia aged about 6 to 90. The trim removed 4 bases at V and 5 bases at J, leaving 9 bases unmatched. This CDR3 contains 15 residues. The germline V gene encodes CDR1 MGHRA and CDR2 YSYEKL. The data stem from a study of blood T cells in healthy people across ages. Study-level findings and limits: Nothing was known about donor CMV status, and this possibly confounded expanded clonotype changes. More naive CD4+ cells and higher diversity marked long-lived donors relative to aged donors. No conclusive comparison of naive versus antigen-experienced cells was possible with unsorted PBMCs.

A second PCR of 7 to 11 cycles used a sample-barcoded 5' primer and a J-beta primer mix. TCRdb passed the 5' RACE reads through MiXCR, listing each CDR3 protein once. Of nearly 1 million distinct CDR3 sequences detected, roughly half appear once; the ten largest clones hold 20% to 25%. The chain combines TRBV4-1 with TRBJ1-1, with TRBD1 matching over 8 bases. This sequence was found in a woman aged 60-75 years in good health. The sequencing input was blood. The CDR3 DNA is TGCGCCAGCAGCCGCATCCACAGGGGGAGTACTGAAGCTTTCTTT. This gives the protein CASSRIHRGSTEAFF.